This section outlines one TCR beta chain sequence together with its context. Random hexamers were used to reverse transcribe about 0.5 to 1 ug of RNA. TCRdb reprocessed the immunoSEQ multiplex PCR reads via MiXCR and lists one record per CDR3 protein. The sample records 200,000 to 250,000 distinct CDR3 sequences, 94% being singletons. The data originate from a study of CD8 T cells in Susac syndrome. Germline V gives CDR1 DFQATT, CDR2 SNEGSKA (reference sequence). The CDR3 covers 15 residues. V trimming: 4 bases; J trimming: 3 bases; junction bases outside the gene matches: 11. The chain employs TRBV20-1 and TRBJ2-7; 8 bases are a match to TRBD2. The sequenced sample was CD4+ T cells from PBMCs. This receptor was taken from a human donor with Susac syndrome. Here the CDR3 DNA reads TGCAGTGCTATGCTACGGGGGGGAGGGGTCTACGAGCAGTACTTC. This encodes CSAMLRGGGVYEQYF.